The rows below give T cell receptor beta chains drawn from one sample of a study of Ad26.COV2.S vaccination and SARS-CoV-2 variants. TCRdb's table, derived via immunoSEQ multiplex PCR, lists solely in-frame clones and lacks some. Here the sample spans 350,000 to 500,000 clones, around nine tenths being singletons. The specimen was peripheral blood, collected in a trial of Ad26.COV2.S vaccine versus placebo. These receptors came from a person aged 18-60 years who received the Ad26.COV2.S COVID-19 vaccine or a placebo. CDR3s include the opening cysteine and the closing phenylalanine or tryptophan. D genes are given only for firm matches.

V gene	CDR3 length	D gene	J gene	CDR3 DNA	CDR3 protein
TRBV11-3	17	TRBD1	TRBJ2-2	TGTGCCAGCAGCGCGGTTACCGGGACAGGGAAAACCGGGGAGCTGTTTTTT	CASSAVTGTGKTGELFF
TRBV28	12	-	TRBJ1-2	TGTGCCAGCAGTTTATCGACCTATGGCTACACCTTC	CASSLSTYGYTF
TRBV5-6	15	-	TRBJ2-1	TGTGCCAGCAGCTTGGTAGGCGGAGCTAACAATGAGCAGTTCTTC	CASSLVGGANNEQFF
TRBV5-3	20	TRBD2	TRBJ2-1	TGTGCCAGAAGTTTACGGACTAGCGGGAGGGCCGGTGGACTATACAATGAGCAGTTCTTC	CARSLRTSGRAGGLYNEQFF
TRBV7-2	14	-	TRBJ1-5	TGTGCCAGCAGCTTAGTACAGATCAATCAGCCCCAGCATTTT	CASSLVQINQPQHF
TRBV12-3/TRBV12-4	13	TRBD2	TRBJ2-3	TGTGCCAGCAGTCCGTCACTAGCGGATACGCAGTATTTT	CASSPSLADTQYF
TRBV5-6	16	TRBD1	TRBJ1-2	TGTGCCAGCAGCTTGGCAGGGGGTCTCTCTCTCTATGGCTACACCTTC	CASSLAGGLSLYGYTF
TRBV6-6	13	-	TRBJ1-2	TGTGCCAGCAGTGCAAGAACCTCGTATGGCTACACCTTC	CASSARTSYGYTF
TRBV4-1	19	TRBD1	TRBJ1-3	TGCGCCAGCAGCCCATCCCCGGGACAGGGCCCAAACTCTGGAAACACCATATATTTT	CASSPSPGQGPNSGNTIYF
TRBV19	14	TRBD1	TRBJ2-3	TGTGCCAGTAGTACCGGGACAGGGTCAGATACGCAGTATTTT	CASSTGTGSDTQYF
TRBV25-1	14	-	TRBJ1-3	TGTGCCAGCACGGAGGAGGGTACTGGAAACACCATATATTTT	CASTEEGTGNTIYF
TRBV7-3	17	TRBD2	TRBJ2-1	TGTGCCAGCAGCACCTCGGGGGGAGTAGCGGGACGGTATGAGCAGTTCTTC	CASSTSGGVAGRYEQFF
TRBV30	14	-	TRBJ1-5	TGTGCCTGGGGGAGGCCGGGGAACAATCAGCCCCAGCATTTT	CAWGRPGNNQPQHF
TRBV5-1	16	-	TRBJ2-5	TGCGCCAGCAGCTTGGGGACTCGGGGAGACCAAGAGACCCAGTACTTC	CASSLGTRGDQETQYF
TRBV14	15	-	TRBJ1-3	TGTGCCAGCAGCCAACGGCAGGGTCACGGAAACACCATATATTTT	CASSQRQGHGNTIYF
TRBV7-3	13	TRBD2	TRBJ2-7	TGTGCCAGCAGCCAAGGAGCGGGGGCGAAGCAGTACTTC	CASSQGAGAKQYF
TRBV27	17	TRBD2	TRBJ2-1	TGTGCCAGCAGTTTATCGGGGGCTAGCGGGAGTAGCAATGAGCAGTTCTTC	CASSLSGASGSSNEQFF
TRBV6-5	13	-	TRBJ1-1	TGTGCCAGCAGTTCGCAGGGGAACACTGAAGCTTTCTTT	CASSSQGNTEAFF
TRBV4-1	13	-	TRBJ2-1	TGCGCCAGCAGCCAACAACAGGGACGTGAGCAGTTCTTC	CASSQQQGREQFF
TRBV29-1	12	-	TRBJ1-2	TGCAGCGTTGCTGAGGGGGACTATGGCTACACCTTC	CSVAEGDYGYTF
TRBV2	18	TRBD1	TRBJ1-5	TGTGCCAGCAGCTCCCACTTACTGGACAGGGGAGGCAATCAGCCCCAGCATTTT	CASSSHLLDRGGNQPQHF
TRBV6-5	16	TRBD1	TRBJ1-2	TGTGCCAGCAGTTACTCGGGACAGGGGCAGTGGTATGGCTACACCTTC	CASSYSGQGQWYGYTF